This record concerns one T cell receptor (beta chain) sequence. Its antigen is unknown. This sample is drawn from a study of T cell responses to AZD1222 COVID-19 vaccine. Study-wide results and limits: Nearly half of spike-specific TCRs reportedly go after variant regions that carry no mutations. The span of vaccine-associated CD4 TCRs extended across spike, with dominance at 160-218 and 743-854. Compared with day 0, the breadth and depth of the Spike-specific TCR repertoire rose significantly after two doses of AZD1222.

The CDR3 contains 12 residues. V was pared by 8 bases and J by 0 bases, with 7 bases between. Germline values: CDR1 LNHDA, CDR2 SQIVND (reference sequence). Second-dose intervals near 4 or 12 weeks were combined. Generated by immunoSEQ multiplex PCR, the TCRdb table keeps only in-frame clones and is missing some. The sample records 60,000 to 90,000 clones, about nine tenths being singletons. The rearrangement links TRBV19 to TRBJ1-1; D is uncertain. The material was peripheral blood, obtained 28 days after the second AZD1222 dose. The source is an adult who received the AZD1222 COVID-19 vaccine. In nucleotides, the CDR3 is TGTGCCAGTGATGGGGTGAACACTGAAGCTTTCTTT. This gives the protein CASDGVNTEAFF.